Presented here are 22 T cell receptor beta chains from one specimen sequenced in a study of chemoradiotherapy in HPV16-positive cancers. Produced via immunoSEQ multiplex PCR; TCRdb's table is partial and in-frame only. The sample consists of tens of thousands of clones, 88% of them appearing once. The sequencing here drew on blood, taken from a patient who underwent chemoradiotherapy. The receptors originated from a human donor with HPV-associated anogenital cancer.

The genes are TRBV5-1 and TRBJ2-1; 15 nucleotides align to TRBD2. The CDR3 sequence is 16 residues long. CDR1 and CDR2 (germline): SGHRS, YFSETQ. Trimming cost V 4 bases and J 7 bases; bases outside gene matches: 6. In nucleotides, the CDR3 is TGCGCCAGCAGCCTTGGACTAGCGGGGGGGCAGAATGAGCAGTTCTTC. As protein: CASSLGLAGGQNEQFF.

This chain joins TRBV15 and TRBJ1-4, with D maybe TRBD1 (6 bases). CDR1 LNHNV and CDR2 YYDKDF come from the germline V gene (reference sequence). V was cut by 0 bases and J by 7 bases, with 12 bases left in between. This CDR3 has 15 residues. This CDR3 reads CATSREGGRGEKLFF. The DNA for the CDR3 is TGTGCCACCAGCAGAGAGGGGGGGCGGGGTGAAAAACTGTTTTTT.

The chain couples TRBV27 to TRBJ2-1; TRBD2 matches 8 bases. V shed 6 bases and J 9 bases; nucleotides not matched to a gene: 7. The CDR3 loop spans 13 amino acids. CDR1 is MNHEY, CDR2 SMNVEV, per germline (reference sequence). The CDR3 sequence: CASRESGRGEQFF. DNA of the CDR3: TGTGCCAGCAGGGAAAGCGGGAGAGGTGAGCAGTTCTTC.

This clone was recorded only once. V and J are TRBV6-6 and TRBJ1-5, with 8 nucleotides matching TRBD1. Germline-derived CDR1 and CDR2 are MNHNY and SVGAGI (reference sequence). Losses at the gene ends were 7 bases for V and 8 bases for J; bases not matched to a gene: 13. CDR3 length equals 15 residues. The CDR3 spells CASIMGTGLLEPQHF. CDR3 DNA sequence: TGTGCCAGCATCATGGGGACAGGCCTCTTGGAGCCCCAGCATTTT.

The rearrangement uses TRBV28 and TRBJ2-7; 11 nucleotides match TRBD2. The CDR3 loop spans 15 amino acids. Germline V gives CDR1 MDHEN, CDR2 SYDVKM. V was pared by 7 bases and J by 0 bases, with 5 bases of the junction left unmatched. DNA for the CDR3: TGTGCCAGCACCGGGACTAGCGGTTACTCCTACGAGCAGTACTTC. Amino acid sequence: CASTGTSGYSYEQYF.

This clone was seen just once. The V call is TRBV6-1, the J call TRBJ2-2, with TRBD1 matching 8 bases. V trimming: 7 bases; J trimming: 7 bases; junction bases outside the gene matches: 8. This CDR3 has 14 residues. Germline V CDR1 and CDR2: MNHNS, SASEGT. The chain's CDR3 is CASKTVGTGGELFF. The CDR3 DNA sequence: TGTGCCAGCAAGACTGTCGGGACAGGCGGGGAGCTGTTTTTT.

The chain couples TRBV7-9 to TRBJ1-1; possibly TRBD1 for D (5 bases). The germline gives CDR1 SEHNR, CDR2 FQNEAQ (reference sequence). This CDR3 has 14 amino acids. V lost 7 bases and J 1 base, leaving 13 bases between the germline ends. CDR3 DNA sequence: TGTGCCAGCAAGTGGGGCAGGGAGAACACTGAAGCTTTCTTT. It specifies CASKWGRENTEAFF.

The gene calls are TRBV28 and TRBJ1-1; D unresolved. The CDR3 is 14 residues long. Trimming removed 11 bases from V and 1 base from J, with 17 bases in between. Germline-derived CDR1 and CDR2 are MDHEN and SYDVKM. The CDR3 sequence: CAVGAAPPNTEAFF. CDR3 DNA: TGTGCCGTGGGCGCTGCCCCTCCGAACACTGAAGCTTTCTTT.

The J gene is TRBJ2-7, the V gene TRBV19; 7 bases are shared with TRBD1. Germline loops: CDR1 LNHDA, CDR2 SQIVND (reference sequence). The CDR3 has 13 residues. J lost 5 bases, V lost 4 bases, and 5 bases had no gene match. CDR3 sequence reads: CASSTTGIHEQYF. The CDR3 DNA follows: TGTGCCAGTAGTACGACAGGGATCCACGAGCAGTACTTC.

The V gene is TRBV27, the J gene TRBJ2-7, with TRBD1 identical over 7 bases. The germline CDR1 and CDR2 sequences are MNHEY and SMNVEV (reference sequence). The CDR3 runs to 14 residues. Trimming removed 1 base from V and 6 bases from J; junction bases left unmatched: 6. CDR3 sequence (DNA): TGTGCCAGCAGTTTATTAACAGGGGTAGGCGAGCAGTACTTC. Its protein product is CASSLLTGVGEQYF.

The genes are TRBV29-1 and TRBJ2-3; D is perhaps TRBD1 (6 bases). Germline values: CDR1 SQVTM, CDR2 ANQGSEA. With 6 bases removed from V and 0 bases from J, the gap between germline ends came to 28 bases. The CDR3 consists of 19 residues. This CDR3 reads CSVMSDLRGPPSSTDTQYF. For the CDR3, the DNA is TGCAGCGTGATGTCGGACCTCAGGGGCCCCCCCTCTAGCACAGATACGCAGTATTTT.

This clone was seen only once. This chain connects TRBV5-4 to TRBJ2-6; D is possibly TRBD1 (6 bases). From germline, CDR1 is SGHNT and CDR2 YYREEE (reference sequence). V was trimmed by 0 bases and J by 0 bases, leaving 13 bases between them. The CDR3 is 18 amino acids. The CDR3, as DNA: TGTGCCAGCAGCTTGGAGGGGGTCAGCGTCTCTGGGGCCAACGTCCTGACTTTC. This gives the protein CASSLEGVSVSGANVLTF.

This rearrangement joins TRBV29-1 to TRBJ2-1; 10 nucleotides line up with TRBD2. Trimming removed 3 bases from V and 6 bases from J; junction bases left unmatched: 5. CDR1 and CDR2 from the germline V gene are SQVTM and ANQGSEA. CDR3 size: 14 residues. CDR3 sequence (DNA): TGCAGCGTTGATAAACTAGCGGGGCGCAATGAGCAGTTCTTC. This codes for CSVDKLAGRNEQFF.

The rearrangement joins TRBV13 to TRBJ1-3; no clear D gene. Germline V gene lookup returns CDR1 PRHDT and CDR2 FYEKMQ (reference sequence). This CDR3 region has 17 residues. V lost 5 bases to trimming and J lost 0 bases, with 17 bases between them. CDR3: CASSRSSGRFSGNTIYF. The CDR3 bases are TGTGCCAGCAGCCGTTCGTCCGGCCGCTTCTCTGGAAACACCATATATTTT. Full variable domain (missing parts from reference TRBV13 and TRBJ1-3): AAGVIQSPRHLIKEKRETATLKCYPIPRHDTVYWYQQGPGQDPQFLISFYEKMQSDKGSIPDRFSAQQFSDYHSELNMSSLELGDSALYFCASSRSSGRFSGNTIYFGEGSWLTVV.

The V and J genes are TRBV7-3 and TRBJ1-1; D remains unclear. The CDR3 consists of 13 residues. CDR1 is SGHTA, CDR2 FQGTGA, per germline. The ends were cut back, 1 base at V and 8 bases at J, with 11 bases in the middle. CDR3 region: CASSLRRGLEAFF. As DNA, the CDR3 is TGTGCCAGCAGCTTAAGGAGAGGGCTAGAAGCTTTCTTT. Full variable domain (missing parts from reference TRBV7-3 and TRBJ1-1): GAGVSQTPSNKVTEKGKYVELRCDPISGHTALYWYRQSLGQGPEFLIYFQGTGAADDSGLPNDRFFAVRPEGSVSTLKIQRTERGDSAVYLCASSLRRGLEAFFGQGTRLTVV.

This chain uses TRBV7-2 with TRBJ2-5, with D maybe TRBD2 (5 bases). The CDR3 sequence is 14 residues long. V lost 1 base and J lost 5, with 11 bases in between. Germline assignment: CDR1 SGHTA and CDR2 FQGNSA. This chain's CDR3 is CASSLGFSGETQYF. The CDR3 region has the DNA TGTGCCAGCAGCTTAGGCTTCTCGGGGGAGACCCAGTACTTC. Variable domain in full (rest from reference TRBV7-2 and TRBJ2-5): GAGVSQSPSNKVTEKGKDVELRCDPISGHTALYWYRQSLGQGLEFLIYFQGNSAPDKSGLPSDRFSAERTGGSVSTLTIQRTQQEDSAVYLCASSLGFSGETQYFGPGTRLLVL.

This clone was found once. The chain combines TRBV11-2 with TRBJ1-3, with a weak D call TRBD1 (6 bases). CDR1 and CDR2 from the germline V gene are SGHAT and FQNNGV. The V end lost 4 bases, the J end lost 0 bases, and 13 bases lay between the germline ends. The CDR3 consists of 16 residues. CDR3 in DNA: TGTGCCAGCAGCTCAATTCAGGGGCCCTCTGGAAACACCATATATTTT. This translates into CASSSIQGPSGNTIYF.

The chain couples TRBV7-2 to TRBJ1-1, with D unclear. The germline V gene encodes CDR1 SGHTA and CDR2 FQGNSA. Trimming took 3 bases from V and 9 from J, leaving 14 bases between them. The CDR3 is 13 amino acids. In DNA, the CDR3 is TGTGCCAGCAGCTTCTCAGAGGCCGCCCAAGCTTTCTTT. Amino acids: CASSFSEAAQAFF.

V and J are TRBV6-4 and TRBJ2-4; TRBD1 matches at 8 bases. Germline V CDR1 and CDR2: MRHNA, SNTAGT. J gave up 2 bases and V 7 bases, and 22 bases lay outside the gene matches. The CDR3 sequence is 20 residues long. CDR3 amino acids: CASKKPGTGQGERSKNIQYF. The CDR3 region has the DNA TGTGCCAGCAAAAAGCCAGGGACAGGCCAAGGGGAGAGGTCCAAAAACATTCAGTACTTC.

This clone has a single count. The chain links TRBV6-4 to TRBJ2-3; D gene unclear. V dropped 4 bases and J dropped 2 bases, with 7 bases sitting between them. Germline values: CDR1 MRHNA, CDR2 SNTAGT. CDR3 size: 13 residues. Written as DNA, the CDR3 is TGTGCCAGCAGTGCTTTGTACACAGATACGCAGTATTTT. Its translation: CASSALYTDTQYF.

The chain employs TRBV19 and TRBJ1-2; D may be TRBD1 (5 bases). CDR1 LNHDA and CDR2 SQIVND come from the germline V gene (reference sequence). This CDR3 contains 14 residues. V lost 1 base to trimming and J lost 7 bases, with 13 bases between them. The CDR3 here is CASSIATERRGYTF. CDR3 in DNA: TGTGCCAGTAGTATAGCGACAGAGCGTCGTGGCTACACCTTC.

This sequence joins TRBV18 and TRBJ2-5; unclear D gene. This CDR3 is built from 15 residues. Germline lookup yields CDR1 KGHSH and CDR2 LQKENI. V was cut by 3 bases and J by 4 bases, with 15 bases left in between. The CDR3: CASSPPLGGVETQYF. CDR3 DNA sequence: TGTGCCAGCTCACCCCCCTTGGGTGGGGTAGAGACCCAGTACTTC.